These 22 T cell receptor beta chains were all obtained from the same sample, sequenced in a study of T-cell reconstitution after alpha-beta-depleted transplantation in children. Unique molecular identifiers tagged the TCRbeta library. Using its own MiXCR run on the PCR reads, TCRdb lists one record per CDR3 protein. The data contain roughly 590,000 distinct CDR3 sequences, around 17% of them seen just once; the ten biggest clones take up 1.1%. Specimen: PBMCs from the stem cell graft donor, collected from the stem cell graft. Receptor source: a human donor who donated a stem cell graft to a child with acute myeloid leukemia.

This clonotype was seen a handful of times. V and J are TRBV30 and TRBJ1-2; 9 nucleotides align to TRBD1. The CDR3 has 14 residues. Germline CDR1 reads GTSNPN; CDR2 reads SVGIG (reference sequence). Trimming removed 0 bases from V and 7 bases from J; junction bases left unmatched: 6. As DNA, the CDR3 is TGTGCCTGGAGTGTGGGTGGACAGGGGAGTGGCTACACCTTC. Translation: CAWSVGGQGSGYTF. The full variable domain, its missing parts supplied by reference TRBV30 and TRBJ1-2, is SQTIHQWPATLVQPVGSPLSLECTVEGTSNPNLYWYRQAAGRGLQLLFYSVGIGQISSEVPQNLSASRPQDRQFILSSKKLLLSDSGFYLCAWSVGGQGSGYTFGSGTRLTVV.

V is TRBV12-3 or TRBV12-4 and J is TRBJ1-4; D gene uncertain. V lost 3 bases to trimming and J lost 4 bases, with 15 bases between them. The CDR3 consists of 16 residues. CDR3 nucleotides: TGTGCCAGCAGTTTCGTCTTGGAGCAGATTAATGAAAAACTGTTTTTT. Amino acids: CASSFVLEQINEKLFF.

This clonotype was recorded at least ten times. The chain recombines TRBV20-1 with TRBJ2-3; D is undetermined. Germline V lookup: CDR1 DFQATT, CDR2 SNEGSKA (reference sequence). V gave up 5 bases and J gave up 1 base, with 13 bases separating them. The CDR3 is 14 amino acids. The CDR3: CSASVAKGTDTQYF. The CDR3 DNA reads TGCAGTGCTTCAGTCGCTAAGGGCACAGATACGCAGTATTTT.

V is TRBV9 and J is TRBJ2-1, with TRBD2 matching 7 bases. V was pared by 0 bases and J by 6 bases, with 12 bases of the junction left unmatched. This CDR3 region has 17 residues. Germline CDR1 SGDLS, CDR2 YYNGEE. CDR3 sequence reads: CASSVEGRSGASNEQFF. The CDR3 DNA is TGTGCCAGCAGCGTAGAAGGGCGGAGCGGGGCGTCCAATGAGCAGTTCTTC.

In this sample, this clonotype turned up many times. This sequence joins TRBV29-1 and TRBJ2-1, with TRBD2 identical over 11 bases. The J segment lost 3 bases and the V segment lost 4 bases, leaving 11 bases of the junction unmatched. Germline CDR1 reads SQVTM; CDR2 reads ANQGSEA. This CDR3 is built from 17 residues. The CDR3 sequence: CSVVSGGAVAYYNEQFF. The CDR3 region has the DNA TGCAGCGTTGTTAGCGGGGGGGCCGTCGCCTACTACAATGAGCAGTTCTTC.

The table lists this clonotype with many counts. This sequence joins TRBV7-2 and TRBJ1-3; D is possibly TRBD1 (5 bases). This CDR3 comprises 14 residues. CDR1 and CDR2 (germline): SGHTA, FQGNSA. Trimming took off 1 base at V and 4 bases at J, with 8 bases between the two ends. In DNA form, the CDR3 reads TGTGCCAGCAGCTTAGGACAGACAGGAAACACCATATATTTT. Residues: CASSLGQTGNTIYF.

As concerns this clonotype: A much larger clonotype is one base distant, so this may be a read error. CDR3 amino acids: CASSYGSAATSNYNEQFF. In DNA form, the CDR3 reads TGTGCCAGCAGTTACGGGAGTGCTGCGACATCTAATTACAATGAGCAGTTCTTC. This rearrangement joins TRBV6-2 or TRBV6-3 to TRBJ2-1; tentatively, D is TRBD2 (5 bases). The CDR3 runs 18 residues. Germline V lookup: CDR1 MNHEY, CDR2 SVGEGT. V lost 2 bases to trimming and J lost 4 bases, with 21 bases between them.

Here the CDR3 DNA reads TGTGCCAGCAGTTTCCGGGCTGAAGCTTTCTTT. Residues: CASSFRAEAFF. The rearrangement uses TRBV12-3 or TRBV12-4 and TRBJ1-1; D gene unclear. CDR3 size: 11 residues. V lost 3 bases to trimming and J lost 6 bases, with 5 bases between them.

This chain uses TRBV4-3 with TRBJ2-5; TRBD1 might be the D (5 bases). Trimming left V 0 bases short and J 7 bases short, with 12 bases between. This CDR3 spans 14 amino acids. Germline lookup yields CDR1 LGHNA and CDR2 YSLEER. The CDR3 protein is CASSQDRDSWTQYF. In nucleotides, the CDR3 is TGCGCCAGCAGCCAAGACAGGGATTCGTGGACCCAGTACTTC.

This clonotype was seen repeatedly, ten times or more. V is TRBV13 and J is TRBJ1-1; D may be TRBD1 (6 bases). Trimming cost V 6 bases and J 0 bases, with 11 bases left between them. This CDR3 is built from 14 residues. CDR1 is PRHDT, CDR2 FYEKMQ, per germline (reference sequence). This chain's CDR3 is CASRQGHLNTEAFF. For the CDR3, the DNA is TGTGCCAGCAGACAGGGACACCTGAACACTGAAGCTTTCTTT.

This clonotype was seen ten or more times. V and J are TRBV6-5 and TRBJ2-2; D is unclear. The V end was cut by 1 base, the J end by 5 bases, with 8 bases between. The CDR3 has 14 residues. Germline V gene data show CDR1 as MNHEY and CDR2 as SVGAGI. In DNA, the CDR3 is TGTGCCAGCAGTTACTTCCGGTCTACCGGGGAGCTGTTTTTT. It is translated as CASSYFRSTGELFF.

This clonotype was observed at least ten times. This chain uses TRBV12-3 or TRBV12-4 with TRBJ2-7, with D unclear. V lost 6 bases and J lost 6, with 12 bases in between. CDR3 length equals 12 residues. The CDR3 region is CASRADGTEQYV. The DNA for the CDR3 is TGTGCCAGCAGAGCAGACGGTACCGAGCAGTACGTC.

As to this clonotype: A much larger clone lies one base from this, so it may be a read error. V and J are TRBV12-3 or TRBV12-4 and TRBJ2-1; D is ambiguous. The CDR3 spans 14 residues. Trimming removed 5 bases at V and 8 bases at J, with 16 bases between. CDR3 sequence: CASSGVPEAYEQFF. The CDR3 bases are TGTGCCAGCAGTGGGGTCCCTGAGGCCTATGAGCAGTTCTTC.

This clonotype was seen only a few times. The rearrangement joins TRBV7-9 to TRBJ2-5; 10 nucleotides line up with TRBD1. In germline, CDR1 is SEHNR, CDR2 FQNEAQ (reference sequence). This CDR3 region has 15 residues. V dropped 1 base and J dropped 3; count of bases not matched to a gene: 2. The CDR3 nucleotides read TGTGCCAGCAGCTTAGTGGACAGGGGGGAAGAGACCCAGTACTTC. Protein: CASSLVDRGEETQYF.

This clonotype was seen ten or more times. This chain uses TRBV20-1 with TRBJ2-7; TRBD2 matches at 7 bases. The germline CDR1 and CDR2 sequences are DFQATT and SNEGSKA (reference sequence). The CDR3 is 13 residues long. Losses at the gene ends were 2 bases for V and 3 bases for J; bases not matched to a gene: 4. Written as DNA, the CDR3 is TGCAGTGCTAGATCCCGGACTAGCTACGAGCAGTACGTC. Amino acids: CSARSRTSYEQYV.

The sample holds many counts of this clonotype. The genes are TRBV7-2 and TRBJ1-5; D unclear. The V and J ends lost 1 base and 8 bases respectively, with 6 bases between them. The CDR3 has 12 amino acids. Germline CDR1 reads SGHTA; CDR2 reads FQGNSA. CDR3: CASSLGREPQHF. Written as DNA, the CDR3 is TGTGCCAGCAGCTTAGGAAGGGAGCCCCAGCATTTT.

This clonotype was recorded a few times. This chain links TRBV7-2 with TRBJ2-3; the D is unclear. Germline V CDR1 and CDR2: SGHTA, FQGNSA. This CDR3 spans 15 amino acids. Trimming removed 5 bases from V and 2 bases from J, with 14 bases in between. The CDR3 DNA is TGTGCCAGCAGCCTAAGACGAAGGGTCACAGATACGCAGTATTTT. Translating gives CASSLRRRVTDTQYF.

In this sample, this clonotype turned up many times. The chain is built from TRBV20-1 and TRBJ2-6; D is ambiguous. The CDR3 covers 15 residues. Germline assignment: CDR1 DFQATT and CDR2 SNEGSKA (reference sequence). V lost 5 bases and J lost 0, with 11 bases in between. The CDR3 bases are TGCAGTGCTTCTGATTCACACTCTGGGGCCAACGTCCTGACTTTC. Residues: CSASDSHSGANVLTF.

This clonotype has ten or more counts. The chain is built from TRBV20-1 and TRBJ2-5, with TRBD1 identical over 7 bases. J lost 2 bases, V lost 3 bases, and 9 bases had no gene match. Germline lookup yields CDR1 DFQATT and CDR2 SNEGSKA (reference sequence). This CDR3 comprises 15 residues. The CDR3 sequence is CSASRTGALQETQYF. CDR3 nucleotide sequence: TGCAGTGCTAGTAGGACAGGAGCCCTTCAAGAGACCCAGTACTTC.

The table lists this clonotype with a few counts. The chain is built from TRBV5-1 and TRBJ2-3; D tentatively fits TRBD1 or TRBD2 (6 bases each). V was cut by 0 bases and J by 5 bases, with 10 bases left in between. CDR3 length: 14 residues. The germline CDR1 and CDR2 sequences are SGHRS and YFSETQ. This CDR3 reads CASSLGGAGDTQYF. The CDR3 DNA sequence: TGCGCCAGCAGCTTGGGGGGGGCAGGAGATACGCAGTATTTT. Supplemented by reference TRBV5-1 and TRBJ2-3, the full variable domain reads KAGVTQTPRYLIKTRGQQVTLSCSPISGHRSVSWYQQTPGQGLQFLFEYFSETQRNKGNFPGRFSGRQFSNSRSEMNVSTLELGDSALYLCASSLGGAGDTQYFGPGTRLTVL.

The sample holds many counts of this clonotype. DNA for the CDR3: TGTGCCAGCAGCTCGGGCGGTACGTGGGAACCCCTCCACTTT. Translation: CASSSGGTWEPLHF. V is TRBV7-3 and J is TRBJ1-6; D not resolved. V was pared by 4 bases and J by 12 bases, with 16 bases between. This CDR3 region has 14 residues. The germline gives CDR1 SGHTA, CDR2 FQGTGA.

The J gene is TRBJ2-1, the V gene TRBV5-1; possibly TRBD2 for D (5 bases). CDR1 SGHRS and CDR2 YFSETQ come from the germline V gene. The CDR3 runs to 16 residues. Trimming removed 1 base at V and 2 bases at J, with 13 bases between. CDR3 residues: CASSLTTSGAYNEQFF. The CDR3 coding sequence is TGCGCCAGCAGCTTGACTACCTCCGGGGCCTACAATGAGCAGTTCTTC.